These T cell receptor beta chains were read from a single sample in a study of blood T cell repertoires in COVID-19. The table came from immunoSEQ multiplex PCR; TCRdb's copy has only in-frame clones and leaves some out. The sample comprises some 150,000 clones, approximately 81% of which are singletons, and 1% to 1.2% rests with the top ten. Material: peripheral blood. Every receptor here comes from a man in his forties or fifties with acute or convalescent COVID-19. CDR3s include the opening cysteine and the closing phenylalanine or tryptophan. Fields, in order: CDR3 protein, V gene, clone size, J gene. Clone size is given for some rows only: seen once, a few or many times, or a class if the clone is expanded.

cdr3_aa: CASSESGTDYNSPLHF; v_call: TRBV7-8; clone_size: .; j_call: TRBJ1-6
cdr3_aa: CASALGQMNGYTF; v_call: TRBV12-5; clone_size: .; j_call: TRBJ1-2
cdr3_aa: CASGGKSGYTF; v_call: TRBV6-5; clone_size: .; j_call: TRBJ1-2
cdr3_aa: CASRVSGINEQFF; v_call: TRBV11-2; clone_size: .; j_call: TRBJ2-1
cdr3_aa: CASSPLAGGPYNEQFF; v_call: TRBV6-6; clone_size: .; j_call: TRBJ2-1
cdr3_aa: CSVLQRQLNTEAFF; v_call: TRBV29-1; clone_size: .; j_call: TRBJ1-1
cdr3_aa: CASSSSGTHYGYTF; v_call: TRBV27; clone_size: .; j_call: TRBJ1-2
cdr3_aa: CASSEDSSGANVLTF; v_call: TRBV6-1; clone_size: .; j_call: TRBJ2-6
cdr3_aa: CAISERDFYGYTF; v_call: TRBV10-3; clone_size: .; j_call: TRBJ1-2
cdr3_aa: CASSLSGQGNGYTF; v_call: TRBV5-1; clone_size: .; j_call: TRBJ1-2
cdr3_aa: CASSQGTGDTYEQYF; v_call: TRBV14; clone_size: few; j_call: TRBJ2-7
cdr3_aa: CASSRGQAGHGYTF; v_call: TRBV7-9; clone_size: .; j_call: TRBJ1-2
cdr3_aa: CASSPKPGQGARNGKNIQYF; v_call: TRBV9; clone_size: .; j_call: TRBJ2-4
cdr3_aa: CASSRPGLTNTEAFF; v_call: TRBV6-5; clone_size: .; j_call: TRBJ1-1
cdr3_aa: CASSDRGVANYGYTF; v_call: TRBV19; clone_size: .; j_call: TRBJ1-2
cdr3_aa: CSVSKSNEKLFF; v_call: TRBV29-1; clone_size: .; j_call: TRBJ1-4
cdr3_aa: CSASDHPGNEQFF; v_call: TRBV20-1; clone_size: .; j_call: TRBJ2-1
cdr3_aa: CASSPQGPYYGYTF; v_call: TRBV5-1; clone_size: .; j_call: TRBJ1-2
cdr3_aa: CASSFGQGDQPQHF; v_call: TRBV28; clone_size: .; j_call: TRBJ1-5
cdr3_aa: CASRVGETQYF; v_call: TRBV19; clone_size: .; j_call: TRBJ2-5
cdr3_aa: CASSYSPPGVNNEQFF; v_call: TRBV6-5; clone_size: .; j_call: TRBJ2-1
cdr3_aa: CASSSPLRSYNEQFF; v_call: TRBV27; clone_size: .; j_call: TRBJ2-1
cdr3_aa: CASSLGDRFRSYEQYF; v_call: TRBV5-1; clone_size: .; j_call: TRBJ2-7
cdr3_aa: CASTRAGAFGNTIYF; v_call: TRBV6-5; clone_size: .; j_call: TRBJ1-3
cdr3_aa: CASSLGQGETQYF; v_call: TRBV7-8; clone_size: .; j_call: TRBJ2-5
cdr3_aa: CASSVTLGGDTQYF; v_call: TRBV7-9; clone_size: .; j_call: TRBJ2-3
cdr3_aa: CASSVEQGDTSPLHF; v_call: TRBV9; clone_size: .; j_call: TRBJ1-6
cdr3_aa: CASSLQAFQPQHF; v_call: TRBV12-3/TRBV12-4; clone_size: .; j_call: TRBJ1-5
cdr3_aa: CASSSGQGGHSSNQPQHF; v_call: TRBV5-6; clone_size: .; j_call: TRBJ1-5
cdr3_aa: CASSLDGGKQETQYF; v_call: TRBV11-2; clone_size: .; j_call: TRBJ2-5
cdr3_aa: CASSEDGQGRGYTF; v_call: TRBV2; clone_size: few; j_call: TRBJ1-2
cdr3_aa: CASSLSWSGYTF; v_call: TRBV11-2; clone_size: .; j_call: TRBJ1-2
cdr3_aa: CASSLVGDATTEAFF; v_call: TRBV18; clone_size: once; j_call: TRBJ1-1
cdr3_aa: CASSETLATYNEQFF; v_call: TRBV2; clone_size: .; j_call: TRBJ2-1
cdr3_aa: CASSTRLPTNQETQYF; v_call: TRBV19; clone_size: .; j_call: TRBJ2-5
cdr3_aa: CASSLQISTSNTGELFF; v_call: TRBV5-1; clone_size: .; j_call: TRBJ2-2
cdr3_aa: CASSLSDRGEQYF; v_call: TRBV7-8; clone_size: .; j_call: TRBJ2-7
cdr3_aa: CASSSGDETQYF; v_call: TRBV11-2; clone_size: .; j_call: TRBJ2-5
cdr3_aa: CAWSVKWGPNEQFF; v_call: TRBV30; clone_size: .; j_call: TRBJ2-1
cdr3_aa: CASNADRISGNTIYF; v_call: TRBV7-9; clone_size: .; j_call: TRBJ1-3
cdr3_aa: CASSPRGQGRETEAFF; v_call: TRBV7-9; clone_size: once; j_call: TRBJ1-1
cdr3_aa: CASLLTGGHNEQFF; v_call: TRBV5-1; clone_size: once; j_call: TRBJ2-1
cdr3_aa: CASSLTGAGYGYTF; v_call: TRBV27; clone_size: .; j_call: TRBJ1-2
cdr3_aa: CASSLYASGGENTGELFF; v_call: TRBV7-9; clone_size: .; j_call: TRBJ2-2
cdr3_aa: CASRQGRQTSSSYEQYF; v_call: TRBV4-1; clone_size: once; j_call: TRBJ2-7
cdr3_aa: CASSLSRHQPQHF; v_call: TRBV7-2; clone_size: .; j_call: TRBJ1-5
cdr3_aa: CASSPGTVSYEQYF; v_call: TRBV18; clone_size: .; j_call: TRBJ2-7
cdr3_aa: CASNLRDGAGELFF; v_call: TRBV5-8; clone_size: .; j_call: TRBJ2-2
cdr3_aa: CASRRGPAVAGNYNEQFF; v_call: TRBV27; clone_size: .; j_call: TRBJ2-1
cdr3_aa: CASSDVGLAQYEQYF; v_call: TRBV5-6; clone_size: .; j_call: TRBJ2-7
cdr3_aa: CASSLADSTDTQYF; v_call: TRBV5-1; clone_size: .; j_call: TRBJ2-3